This entry describes one T cell receptor beta chain. Its antigen is undetermined. This CDR3 spans 14 amino acids. The ends were cut back, 5 bases at V and 7 bases at J, with 18 bases in the middle. Germline CDR1 SGHVS, CDR2 FNYEAQ. This entry belongs to a study of cytomegalovirus exposure and HLA in healthy donors. Study-wide findings and caveats: In a later analysis, most CMV-associated TCR beta chains appeared HLA-restricted. Beyond CMV serostatus, there was no information to go on about immune exposure. In most subjects, TCR beta sequences reportedly gave accurate predictions of HLA-A and HLA-B alleles.

With 60 Vbeta and 13 Jbeta primers, the PCR was carried out. In the original analysis: Unique TCR beta chains numbered around 75 million in a later analysis, with roughly 10 million shared. Sequencing was performed with immunoSEQ multiplex PCR; in TCRdb, only in-frame clones are kept and a portion is missing. V, J and clone size reflect that table, while D and trimming were determined from the DNA. Of under 200,000 clones detected, roughly 77% appear once; the ten largest clones hold 1%. The chain uses TRBV7-6 and TRBJ2-7; tentatively, D is TRBD2 (6 bases). The sequenced sample was PBMCs. This receptor was identified in a woman aged 50 to 60 in good health and CMV-seropositive. The CDR3 DNA is TGTGCCAGCAGCCTTAGCGGCGGGCCCGGGGAGCAGTACTTC. Its protein is CASSLSGGPGEQYF.